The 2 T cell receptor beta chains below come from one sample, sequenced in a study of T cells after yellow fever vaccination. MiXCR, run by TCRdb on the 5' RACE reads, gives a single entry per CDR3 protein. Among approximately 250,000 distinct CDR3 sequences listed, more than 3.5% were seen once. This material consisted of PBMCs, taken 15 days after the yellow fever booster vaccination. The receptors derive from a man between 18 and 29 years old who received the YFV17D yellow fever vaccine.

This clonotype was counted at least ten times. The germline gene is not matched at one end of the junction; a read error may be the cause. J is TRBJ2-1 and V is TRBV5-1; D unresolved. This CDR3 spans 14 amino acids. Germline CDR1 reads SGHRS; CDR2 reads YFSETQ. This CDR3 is CASSLDPGYNERFF. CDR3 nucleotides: TGCGCCAGCAGCTTGGATCCTGGATACAATGAGCGGTTCTTC.

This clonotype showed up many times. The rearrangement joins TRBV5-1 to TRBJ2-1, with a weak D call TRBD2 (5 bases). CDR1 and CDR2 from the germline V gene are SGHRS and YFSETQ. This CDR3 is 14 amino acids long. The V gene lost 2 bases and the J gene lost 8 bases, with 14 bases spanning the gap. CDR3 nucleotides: TGCGCCAGCAGCTTAGGAGCTAGCTTGGATGAGCAGTTCTTC. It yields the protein CASSLGASLDEQFF.